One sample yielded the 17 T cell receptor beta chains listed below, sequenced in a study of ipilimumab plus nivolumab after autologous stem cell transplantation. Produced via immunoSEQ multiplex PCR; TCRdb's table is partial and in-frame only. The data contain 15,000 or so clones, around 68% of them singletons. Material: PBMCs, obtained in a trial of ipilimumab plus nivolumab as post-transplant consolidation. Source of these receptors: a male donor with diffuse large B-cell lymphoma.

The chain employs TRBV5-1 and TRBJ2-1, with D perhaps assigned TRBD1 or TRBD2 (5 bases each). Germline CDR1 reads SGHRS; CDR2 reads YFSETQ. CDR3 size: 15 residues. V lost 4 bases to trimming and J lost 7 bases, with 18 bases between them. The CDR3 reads CASSDTSGSGNEQFF. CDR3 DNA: TGCGCCAGCAGCGACACAAGCGGTTCAGGGAATGAGCAGTTCTTC.

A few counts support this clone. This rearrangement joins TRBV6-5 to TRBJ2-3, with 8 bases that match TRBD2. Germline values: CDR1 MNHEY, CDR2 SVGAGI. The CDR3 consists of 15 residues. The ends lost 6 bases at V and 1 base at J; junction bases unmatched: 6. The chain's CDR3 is CASRHGGAGTDTQYF. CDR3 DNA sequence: TGTGCCAGCAGGCACGGGGGGGCAGGCACAGATACGCAGTATTTT.

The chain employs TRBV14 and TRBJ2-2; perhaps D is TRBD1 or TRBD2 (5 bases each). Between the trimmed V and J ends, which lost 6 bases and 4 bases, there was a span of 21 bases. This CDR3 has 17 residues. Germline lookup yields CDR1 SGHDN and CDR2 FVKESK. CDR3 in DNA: TGTGCCAGCAGACCCGGGGCCTGGGCAGGTGGCACCGGGGAGCTGTTTTTT. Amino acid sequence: CASRPGAWAGGTGELFF.

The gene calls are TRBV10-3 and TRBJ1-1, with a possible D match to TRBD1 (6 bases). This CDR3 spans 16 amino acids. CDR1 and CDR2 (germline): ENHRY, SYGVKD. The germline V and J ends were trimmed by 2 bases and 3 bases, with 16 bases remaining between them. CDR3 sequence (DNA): TGTGCCATCAGTGAGACAGGGCGGGCTGGGGACACTGAAGCTTTCTTT. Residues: CAISETGRAGDTEAFF.

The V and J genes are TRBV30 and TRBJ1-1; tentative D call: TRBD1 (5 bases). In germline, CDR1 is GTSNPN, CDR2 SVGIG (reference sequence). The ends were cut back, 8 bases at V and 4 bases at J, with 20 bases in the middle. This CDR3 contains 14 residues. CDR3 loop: CAGTPPRGPTEAFF. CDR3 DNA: TGTGCCGGGACCCCTCCCCGGGGACCCACTGAAGCTTTCTTT.

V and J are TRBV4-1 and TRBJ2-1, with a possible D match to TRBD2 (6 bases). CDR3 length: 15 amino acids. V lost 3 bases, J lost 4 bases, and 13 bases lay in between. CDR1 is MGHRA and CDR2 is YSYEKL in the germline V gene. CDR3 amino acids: CASSHPGLSYNEQFF. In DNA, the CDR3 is TGCGCCAGCAGCCACCCGGGACTGTCGTACAATGAGCAGTTCTTC.

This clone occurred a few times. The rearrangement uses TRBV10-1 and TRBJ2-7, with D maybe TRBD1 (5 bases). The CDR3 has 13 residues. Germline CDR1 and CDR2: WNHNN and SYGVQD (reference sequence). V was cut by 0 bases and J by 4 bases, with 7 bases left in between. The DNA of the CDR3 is TGCGCCAGCAGTGAGTCGCCAGGGTACGAGCAGTACTTC. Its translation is CASSESPGYEQYF.

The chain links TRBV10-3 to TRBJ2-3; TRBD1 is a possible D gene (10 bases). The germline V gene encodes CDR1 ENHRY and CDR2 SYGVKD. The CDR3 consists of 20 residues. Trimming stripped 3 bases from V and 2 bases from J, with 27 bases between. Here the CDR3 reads CAISEPGQGSSGGYTDTQYF. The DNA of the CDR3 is TGTGCCATCAGTGAACCGGGACAGGGGTCGAGCGGGGGGTACACAGATACGCAGTATTTT.

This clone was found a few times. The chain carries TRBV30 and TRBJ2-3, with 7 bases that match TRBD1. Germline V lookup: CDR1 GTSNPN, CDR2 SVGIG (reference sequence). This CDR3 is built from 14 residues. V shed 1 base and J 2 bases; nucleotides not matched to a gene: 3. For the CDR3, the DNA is TGTGCCTGGAGTGAGGGACAGTTCACAGATACGCAGTATTTT. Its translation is CAWSEGQFTDTQYF.

The CDR3 nucleotides read TGTGCCAGGGACAGGGTTACTGGGGCCAACGTCCTGACTTTC. Its translation: CARDRVTGANVLTF. The chain joins TRBV6-1 to TRBJ2-6, with 8 bases aligning to TRBD1. The CDR3 spans 14 residues. The germline gives CDR1 MNHNS, CDR2 SASEGT. J lost 2 bases, V lost 9 bases, and 3 bases had no gene match.

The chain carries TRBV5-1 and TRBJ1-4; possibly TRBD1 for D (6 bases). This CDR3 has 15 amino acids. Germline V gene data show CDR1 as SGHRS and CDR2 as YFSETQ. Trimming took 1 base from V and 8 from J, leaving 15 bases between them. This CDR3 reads CASSLSLQGGEKLFF. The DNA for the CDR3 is TGCGCCAGCAGCTTGTCTTTACAGGGTGGAGAAAAACTGTTTTTT. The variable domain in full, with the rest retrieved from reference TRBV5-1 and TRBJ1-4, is KAGVTQTPRYLIKTRGQQVTLSCSPISGHRSVSWYQQTPGQGLQFLFEYFSETQRNKGNFPGRFSGRQFSNSRSEMNVSTLELGDSALYLCASSLSLQGGEKLFFGSGTQLSVL.

This CDR3 is CASSRRGGLMETQYF. The CDR3 bases are TGTGCCAGCAGCCGCCGGGGAGGGCTGATGGAGACCCAGTACTTC. This chain uses TRBV11-2 with TRBJ2-5, with 7 bases fitting TRBD2. The CDR3 length is 15 residues. Germline V gives CDR1 SGHAT, CDR2 FQNNGV. Trimming at V came to 5 bases and at J to 5 bases, leaving 11 bases not matched to a gene.

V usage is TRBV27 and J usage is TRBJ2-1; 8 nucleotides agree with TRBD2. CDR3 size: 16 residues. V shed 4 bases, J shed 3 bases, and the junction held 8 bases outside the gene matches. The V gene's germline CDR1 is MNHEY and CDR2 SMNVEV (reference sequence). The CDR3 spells CASSSSGGSGYNEQFF. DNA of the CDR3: TGTGCCAGCAGTTCGTCGGGGGGGTCCGGCTACAATGAGCAGTTCTTC.

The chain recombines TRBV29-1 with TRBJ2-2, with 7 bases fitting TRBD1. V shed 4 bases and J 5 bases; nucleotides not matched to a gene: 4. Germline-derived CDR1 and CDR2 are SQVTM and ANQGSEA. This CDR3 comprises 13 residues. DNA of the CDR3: TGCAGCGTTGGCAACAGGGGAACCGGGGAGCTGTTTTTT. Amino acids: CSVGNRGTGELFF.

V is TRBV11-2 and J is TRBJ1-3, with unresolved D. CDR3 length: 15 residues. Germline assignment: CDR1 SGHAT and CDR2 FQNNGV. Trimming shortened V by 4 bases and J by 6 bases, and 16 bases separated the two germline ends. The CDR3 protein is CASSYGSPKENTIYF. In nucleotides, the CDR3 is TGTGCCAGCAGCTATGGGTCACCGAAGGAAAACACCATATATTTT.

CDR3 DNA sequence: TGTGCCTGGAGTGTGGGACTGCTAGCTTTCTTT. It encodes CAWSVGLLAFF. V is TRBV30 and J is TRBJ1-1, with a possible D match to TRBD1 (5 bases). Trimming shortened V by 0 bases and J by 10 bases, and 9 bases separated the two germline ends. The CDR3 extends over 11 amino acids. Germline V CDR1 and CDR2: GTSNPN, SVGIG (reference sequence).

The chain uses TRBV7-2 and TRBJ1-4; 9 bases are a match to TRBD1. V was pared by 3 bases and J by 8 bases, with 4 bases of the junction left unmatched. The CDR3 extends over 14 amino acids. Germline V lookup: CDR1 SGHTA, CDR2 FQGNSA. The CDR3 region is CASSLTGGREKLFF. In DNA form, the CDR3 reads TGTGCCAGCAGCTTGACAGGGGGTAGGGAAAAACTGTTTTTT.